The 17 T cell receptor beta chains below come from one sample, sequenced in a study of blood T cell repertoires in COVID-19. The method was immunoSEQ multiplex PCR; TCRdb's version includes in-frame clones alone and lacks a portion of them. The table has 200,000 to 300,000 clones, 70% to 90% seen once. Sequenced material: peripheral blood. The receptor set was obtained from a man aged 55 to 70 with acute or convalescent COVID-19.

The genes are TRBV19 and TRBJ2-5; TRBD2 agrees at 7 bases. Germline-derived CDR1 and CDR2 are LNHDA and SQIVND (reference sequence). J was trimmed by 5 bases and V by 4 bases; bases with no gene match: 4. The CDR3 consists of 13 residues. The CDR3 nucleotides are TGTGCCAGTAGTAGGACTAGGTGGGAGACCCAGTACTTC. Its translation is CASSRTRWETQYF.

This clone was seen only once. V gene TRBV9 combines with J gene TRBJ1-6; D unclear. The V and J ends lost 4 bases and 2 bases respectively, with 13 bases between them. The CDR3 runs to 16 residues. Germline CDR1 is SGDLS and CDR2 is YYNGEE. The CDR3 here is CASSPRIDTYNSPLHF. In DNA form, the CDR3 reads TGTGCCAGCAGCCCCCGGATTGACACCTATAATTCACCCCTCCACTTT.

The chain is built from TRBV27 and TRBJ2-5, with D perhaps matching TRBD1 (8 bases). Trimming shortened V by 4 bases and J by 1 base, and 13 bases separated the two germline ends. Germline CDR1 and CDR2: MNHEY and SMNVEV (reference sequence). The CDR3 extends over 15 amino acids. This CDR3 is CASSSGGQVQETQYF. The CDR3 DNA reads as TGTGCCAGCAGTTCGGGGGGACAGGTCCAAGAGACCCAGTACTTC.

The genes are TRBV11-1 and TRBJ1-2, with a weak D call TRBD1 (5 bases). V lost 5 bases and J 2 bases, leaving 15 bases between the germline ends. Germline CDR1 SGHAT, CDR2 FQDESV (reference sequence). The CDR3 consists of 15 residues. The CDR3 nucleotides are TGTGCCAGCAGCCCAGAGGCAGGGCTCAACTATGGCTACACCTTC. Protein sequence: CASSPEAGLNYGYTF.

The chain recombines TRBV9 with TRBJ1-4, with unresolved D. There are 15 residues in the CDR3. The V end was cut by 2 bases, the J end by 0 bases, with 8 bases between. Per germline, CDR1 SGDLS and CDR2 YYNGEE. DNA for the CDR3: TGTGCCAGCAGCGTTCAGGCTGCAACTAATGAAAAACTGTTTTTT. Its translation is CASSVQAATNEKLFF.

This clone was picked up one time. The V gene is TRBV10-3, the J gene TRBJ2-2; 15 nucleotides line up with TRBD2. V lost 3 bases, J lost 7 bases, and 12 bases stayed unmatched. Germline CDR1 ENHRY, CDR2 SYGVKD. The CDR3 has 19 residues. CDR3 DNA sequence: TGTGCCATCAGTGATCCAGGACTAGCGGGAGGGCCCTTCGGCGGGGAGCTGTTTTTT. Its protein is CAISDPGLAGGPFGGELFF.

The CDR3 DNA sequence: TGTGCCAGCAGCCGCACATCGGGACTTTTGATTTACAATGAGCAGTTCTTC. This translates into CASSRTSGLLIYNEQFF. This rearrangement joins TRBV7-9 to TRBJ2-1, with D possibly matching TRBD2 (6 bases). V was trimmed by 5 bases and J by 4 bases, leaving 21 bases between them. The CDR3 extends over 17 amino acids. Germline V CDR1 and CDR2: SEHNR, FQNEAQ (reference sequence).

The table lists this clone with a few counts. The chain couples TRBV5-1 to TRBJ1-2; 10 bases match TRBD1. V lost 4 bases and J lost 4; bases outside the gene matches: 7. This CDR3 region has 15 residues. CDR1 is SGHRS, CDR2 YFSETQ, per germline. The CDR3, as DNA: TGCGCCAGCAGCCCGGGGACAGGGGATATCTATGGCTACACCTTC. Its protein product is CASSPGTGDIYGYTF.

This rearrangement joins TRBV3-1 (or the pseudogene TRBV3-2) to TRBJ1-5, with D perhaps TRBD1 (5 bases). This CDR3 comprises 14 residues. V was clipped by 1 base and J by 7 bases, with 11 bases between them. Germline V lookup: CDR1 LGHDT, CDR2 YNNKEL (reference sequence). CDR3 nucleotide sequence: TGTGCCAGCAGCCAAGGAAATCAGGGACAGCCCCAGCATTTT. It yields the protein CASSQGNQGQPQHF.

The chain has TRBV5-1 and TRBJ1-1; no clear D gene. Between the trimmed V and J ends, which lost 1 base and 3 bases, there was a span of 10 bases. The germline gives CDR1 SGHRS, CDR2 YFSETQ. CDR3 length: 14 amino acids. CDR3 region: CASSLLGDDTEAFF. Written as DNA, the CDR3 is TGCGCCAGCAGCTTGCTGGGAGATGACACTGAAGCTTTCTTT.

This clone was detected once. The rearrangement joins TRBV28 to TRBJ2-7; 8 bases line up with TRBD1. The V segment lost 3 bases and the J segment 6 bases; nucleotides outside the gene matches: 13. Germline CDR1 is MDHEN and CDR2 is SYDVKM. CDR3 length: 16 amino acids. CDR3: CASSFQGAIPLVEQYF. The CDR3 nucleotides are TGTGCCAGCAGTTTTCAGGGGGCGATACCTCTAGTCGAGCAGTACTTC.

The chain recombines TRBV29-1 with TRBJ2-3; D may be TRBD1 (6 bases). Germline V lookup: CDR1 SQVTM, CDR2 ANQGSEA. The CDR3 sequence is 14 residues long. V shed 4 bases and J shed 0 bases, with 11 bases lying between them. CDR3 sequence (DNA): TGCAGCGTTGGGTCAGGGGCTAGCACAGATACGCAGTATTTT. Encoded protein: CSVGSGASTDTQYF.

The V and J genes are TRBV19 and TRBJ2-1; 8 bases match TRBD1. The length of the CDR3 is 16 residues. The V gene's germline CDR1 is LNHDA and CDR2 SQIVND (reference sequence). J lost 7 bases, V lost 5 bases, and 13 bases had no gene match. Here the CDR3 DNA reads TGTGCCAGTAGTCTTCCCACGGGACAGGTTCCTAATGAGCAGTTCTTC. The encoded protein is CASSLPTGQVPNEQFF.

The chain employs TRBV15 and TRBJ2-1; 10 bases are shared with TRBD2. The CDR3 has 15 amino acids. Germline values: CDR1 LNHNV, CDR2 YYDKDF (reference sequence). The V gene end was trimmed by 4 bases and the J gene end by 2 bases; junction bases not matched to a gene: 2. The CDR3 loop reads CATSKLAGAYNEQFF. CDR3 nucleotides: TGTGCCACCAGCAAGCTAGCGGGGGCCTACAATGAGCAGTTCTTC.

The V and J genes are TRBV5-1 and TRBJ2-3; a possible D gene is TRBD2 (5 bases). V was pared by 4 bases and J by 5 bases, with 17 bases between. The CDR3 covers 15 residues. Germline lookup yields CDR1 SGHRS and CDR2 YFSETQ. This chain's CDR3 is CASSRTAGDGDTQYF. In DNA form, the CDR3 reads TGCGCCAGCAGCAGGACTGCGGGCGATGGAGATACGCAGTATTTT.

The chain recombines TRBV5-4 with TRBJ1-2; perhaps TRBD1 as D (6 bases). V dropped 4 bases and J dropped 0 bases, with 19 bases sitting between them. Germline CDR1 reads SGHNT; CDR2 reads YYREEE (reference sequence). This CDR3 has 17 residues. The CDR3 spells CASSPPRQQGSNYGYTF. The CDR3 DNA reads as TGTGCCAGCAGCCCACCGAGACAACAGGGTTCTAACTATGGCTACACCTTC. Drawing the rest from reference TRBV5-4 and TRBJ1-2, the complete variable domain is ETGVTQSPTHLIKTRGQQVTLRCSSQSGHNTVSWYQQALGQGPQFIFQYYREEENGRGNFPPRFSGLQFPNYSSELNVNALELDDSALYLCASSPPRQQGSNYGYTFGSGTRLTVV.

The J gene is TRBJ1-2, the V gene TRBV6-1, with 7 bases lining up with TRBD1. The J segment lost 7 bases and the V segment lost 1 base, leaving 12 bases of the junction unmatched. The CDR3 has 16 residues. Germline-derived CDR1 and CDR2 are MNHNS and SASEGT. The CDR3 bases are TGTGCCAGCAGTGAAGAGGGGGCCCTGCGGGTAGGTGGCTACACCTTC. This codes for CASSEEGALRVGGYTF.